These T cell receptor beta chains were read from a single sample in a study of response to subunit inactivated influenza vaccine. TCRdb redid the calling of the RT-PCR reads with MiXCR, one entry per CDR3 protein. The data contain about 240,000 distinct CDR3 sequences, 12% of them singletons. Source: non-naive T cells sorted from PBMCs, taken around two weeks before vaccination. These receptors all stem from a man aged 50 to 59 who received an inactivated influenza vaccine. Each CDR3 is given with its conserved first and last residue. The D gene is left open where the match is weak. Size is stated for part of the rows, as once, few or many counts, or as a class when the clone is expanded.

j_gene | d_gene | v_gene | abundance | CDR3nt | CDR3aa
TRBJ2-7 | NA | TRBV20-1 | few | TGCAGTGCCGTTCTGGGAGCCTACGAGCAGTACTTC | CSAVLGAYEQYF
TRBJ2-7 | TRBD1 | TRBV6-2/TRBV6-3 | NA | TGTGCCAGCAGTTACTCGACTACAGGGGGCTGGAGCTCCTACGAGCAGTACTTC | CASSYSTTGGWSSYEQYF
TRBJ2-5 | TRBD1 | TRBV7-2 | few | TGTGCCAGCAGCGAGATGCCCGACAGGGTTCAGACCCAGTACTTC | CASSEMPDRVQTQYF
TRBJ1-3 | NA | TRBV7-2 | few | TGTGCCAGCAGCTTAAAGGGACTTGGGGGGGACACCATATATTTT | CASSLKGLGGDTIYF
TRBJ2-3 | NA | TRBV20-1 | many | TGCAGTGCTAGATTAACGGTTGATACGCAGTATTTT | CSARLTVDTQYF
TRBJ1-5 | TRBD1 | TRBV6-5 | many | TGTGCCAGCAGTTACTCGAGGGACAGTAGCGGCAATCAGCCCCAGCATTTT | CASSYSRDSSGNQPQHF
TRBJ2-6 | TRBD1 | TRBV20-1 | many | TGCAGTGCTGTTACAGGGGGCGCGTCTGGGGCCAACGTCCTGACTTTC | CSAVTGGASGANVLTF
TRBJ2-3 | NA | TRBV5-6 | NA | TGTGCCAGCAGCTGGCGGCAGCCCACAGATACGCAGTATTTT | CASSWRQPTDTQYF
TRBJ2-1 | NA | TRBV10-3 | many | TGTGCCATCAGTGAGGTTGGAGCCTCAAATCAGTTCTTC | CAISEVGASNQFF
TRBJ2-3 | TRBD2 | TRBV20-1 | few | TGCAGTGCGCCTTTAGCGGGAGGAGTAGATACGCAGTATTTT | CSAPLAGGVDTQYF
TRBJ1-2 | TRBD1 | TRBV28 | many | TGTGCCAGCAGTTTATTGGGCAGGGGGCAGCTTAGTGACTATGGCTACACCTTC | CASSLLGRGQLSDYGYTF
TRBJ2-1 | NA | TRBV7-8 | few | TGTGCCAGTGAGGGCTACAATGAGCAGTTCTTC | CASEGYNEQFF
TRBJ1-3 | NA | TRBV6-1 | few | TGTGCCAGCAGCCAACCGGGGACCTCTGGAAACACCATATATTTT | CASSQPGTSGNTIYF
TRBJ2-1 | TRBD2 | TRBV7-2 | few | TGTGCCAGCAGTCAGGTGGGACTAGGCAATGAGCAGTTCTTC | CASSQVGLGNEQFF
TRBJ2-7 | NA | TRBV28 | few | TGTGCCAGCAGTTTAGCGTTGGCGTACGAGCAGTACTTC | CASSLALAYEQYF
TRBJ2-4 | NA | TRBV29-1 | NA | TGCAGCGTCTCCCTACAGGGCAAAAACATTCAGTACTTC | CSVSLQGKNIQYF
TRBJ1-5 | TRBD1 | TRBV2 | many | TGTGCCAGCAGTGGCCGACAGGGGGCGATTCAGCCCCAGCATTTT | CASSGRQGAIQPQHF
TRBJ1-4 | TRBD1 | TRBV4-3 | many | TGCGCCAGCAGCAGGGGGCAACGGGGGGGTGAAAAACTGTTTTTT | CASSRGQRGGEKLFF
TRBJ2-2 | NA | TRBV6-2/TRBV6-3 | NA | TGTGCCAGCAGTTACCAATTCAGGGGTACCTCGAACACCGGGGAGCTGTTTTTT | CASSYQFRGTSNTGELFF
TRBJ1-1 | TRBD1 | TRBV7-9 | few | TGTGCCAGCAGCTCGACAGGGAGAGCTTTCTTT | CASSSTGRAFF
TRBJ1-1 | TRBD1 | TRBV5-1 | many | TGCGCCAGCAGCATAAGGACAGGGGGTATGAACACTGAAGCTTTCTTT | CASSIRTGGMNTEAFF
TRBJ1-5 | NA | TRBV28 | few | TGTGCCAGCAGTCCTCGGACATTTTATAGCAATCAGCCCCAGCATTTT | CASSPRTFYSNQPQHF
TRBJ2-5 | NA | TRBV20-1 | few | TGCAGTGCTAGAGAGGCGACAGGCCGTTACCAAGAGACCCAGTACTTC | CSAREATGRYQETQYF
TRBJ2-7 | NA | TRBV4-2 | few | TGTGCCAGCAGCCAAGTCGGCGGATCTCACTACGAGCAGTACTTC | CASSQVGGSHYEQYF
TRBJ2-5 | TRBD2 | TRBV9 | NA | TGTGCCAGCAGCGTCCGCGGGGGTAGGAGTGGGGAGACCCAGTACTTC | CASSVRGGRSGETQYF
TRBJ1-3 | TRBD1 | TRBV7-2 | many | TGTGCCAGCAGACCTCCGGGACAGGGGGCCAACACCATATATTTT | CASRPPGQGANTIYF
TRBJ1-1 | NA | TRBV11-2 | NA | TGTGCCAGCAGCTTAAACCCGTACAGTATCAGCCCCCCCACTGAAGCTTTCTTT | CASSLNPYSISPPTEAFF
TRBJ2-2 | NA | TRBV7-2 | many | TGTGCCAGCAGCTTAGCAGTAACGCAGGCTGGGCAGCTGTTTTTT | CASSLAVTQAGQLFF
TRBJ2-7 | NA | TRBV7-8 | few | TGTGCCAGCAGCTTGGCCAGCCATTCCTACGAGCAGTACTTC | CASSLASHSYEQYF
TRBJ2-7 | NA | TRBV5-5 | NA | TGTGCCAGCAGTAAAGTGGGGGACAATCGATTCTCCTACGAGCAGTACTTC | CASSKVGDNRFSYEQYF
TRBJ2-7 | TRBD1 | TRBV27 | NA | TGTGCCAGCAGTTTTTTCAGGGGGCGGCCCCTTGACGAGCAGTACTTC | CASSFFRGRPLDEQYF
TRBJ2-3 | NA | TRBV24-1 | few | TGTGCCACCAGTGCCCCTGGCGGGAACCCAACAGGGGCTGGCACAGATACGCAGTATTTT | CATSAPGGNPTGAGTDTQYF
TRBJ2-2 | NA | TRBV18 | few | TGTGCCAGCTCAATCGGGGGCTCCGGGGAGCTGTTTTTT | CASSIGGSGELFF
TRBJ2-3 | NA | TRBV5-1 | few | TGCGCCAGCAGCGAACCGGAGGGTACGCAGTATTTT | CASSEPEGTQYF
TRBJ2-1 | TRBD2 | TRBV11-1 | many | TGTGCCAGCAGCTTGGGGGGTGTGTGGCTAGCGGGGACCAATGAGCAGTTCTTC | CASSLGGVWLAGTNEQFF
TRBJ1-2 | TRBD1 | TRBV9 | few | TGTGCCAGCAGCAACACAGGGGATGGCTACACCTTC | CASSNTGDGYTF
TRBJ2-7 | TRBD2 | TRBV20-1 | few | TGCAGTGCTAGGACTAGCGGGGGGCCCAGGGACGAGCAGTACTTC | CSARTSGGPRDEQYF
TRBJ2-5 | TRBD1 | TRBV4-3 | many | TGCGCCAGCAGCCCCTCGACAGGGGGTGAGACCCAGTACTTC | CASSPSTGGETQYF
TRBJ1-1 | NA | TRBV6-5 | NA | TGTGCCAGCAGTTACGGGCGGGGGGCGGCGAACACTGAAGCTTTCTTT | CASSYGRGAANTEAFF
TRBJ2-3 | TRBD2 | TRBV11-2 | few | TGTGCCAGCAGCTTATTACTAGCGGGGGGGCAGCGCACAGATACGCAGTATTTT | CASSLLLAGGQRTDTQYF
TRBJ1-2 | NA | TRBV16 | few | TGTGCCAGCAGCCAATCTGGGGATGGCTACACCTTC | CASSQSGDGYTF
TRBJ1-2 | TRBD1 | TRBV5-1 | few | TGCGCCAGCAGCTTGGAGCCAGGGGGCGTCGCTGGCTACACCTTC | CASSLEPGGVAGYTF
TRBJ2-7 | TRBD1 | TRBV6-5 | NA | TGTGCCAGCAGTTTCCGGGACAGGGGGCGCTACGAGCAGTACTTC | CASSFRDRGRYEQYF
TRBJ2-5 | NA | TRBV5-6 | NA | TGTGCCAGCAGTGCCTTTTTGGAGACCCAGTACTTC | CASSAFLETQYF
TRBJ1-1 | TRBD1 | TRBV12-3/TRBV12-4 | NA | TGTGCCAGCAGTTTGGACAGGATGAACACTGAAGCTTTCTTT | CASSLDRMNTEAFF
TRBJ2-7 | NA | TRBV3-1 | NA | TGTGCCAGCAGCCAAGTCTCCTGGGCCGGGGAGCAGTACTTC | CASSQVSWAGEQYF
TRBJ2-5 | NA | TRBV6-6 | few | TGTGCCAGCAGTTACGAGGGGCGCGGGACCCAGTACTTC | CASSYEGRGTQYF
TRBJ2-2 | TRBD1 | TRBV4-3 | NA | TGCGCCAGCAGCCAAGGGCCCGGGACAGGGGGCCGGGAGCTGTTTTTT | CASSQGPGTGGRELFF
TRBJ2-1 | TRBD2 | TRBV7-2 | NA | TGTGCCAGCAGCCCTTCAGCGGGAATCAATGAGCAGTTCTTC | CASSPSAGINEQFF